This T cell receptor beta chain stems from a study of CD8 T cells in Susac syndrome (dated by TCRdb to 2018 to 2020). With regard to the full study: Repertoire sequencing was used to test whether CD8+ T cell activation and differentiation in Susac syndrome was antigen driven. CD8+ T cell repertoire clonality was compared between some 12 healthy donors, approximately 14 Susac syndrome patients and around 15 multiple sclerosis patients. What the work shows at the level of the full study, not this receptor alone: The number of individuals in the TCR sequencing and HLA analysis was acknowledged as relatively small.

To note about this clonotype: Its recognized antigen is unknown. Within one base of it there is no much larger clone, and no base qualities were kept.

RNA was extracted using the RNeasy kit, and about 0.45 to 1 microgram was reverse transcribed with random hexamers. TCR beta CDR3 regions were amplified with the immunoSEQ multiplex PCR assay covering 54 Vbeta and 13 Jbeta segments. To correct PCR amplification bias, a synthetic template baseline was used for both primer optimization and computational correction. Regarding the original processing steps: Reads were annotated to V, D and J genes according to IMGT and were analyzed with immunoSEQ Analyzer, with only productive sequences retained. To calculate clonality, Shannon entropy was normalized by log2 of the number of productive unique sequences and then subtracted from one. Public and private clones were assessed among the 100 most prevalent clones of each patient and control. Clones were defined as Susac-specific when absent from the healthy and MS cohorts, from about 1,100 published viral clones and from other ImmuneACCESS disease sequences. Clones were called with MiXCR by TCRdb after fastp trimmed the public reads at Q25, and only in-frame beta chains were retained. Under each unique CDR3 protein, matching rows form one entry showing the most common genes and DNA. The V and J calls shown here were made by TCRdb, not taken from the authors' results. For this sample there are about 290,000 distinct CDR3 sequences; roughly 85% appear just once. Of the sample, approximately 0.2% falls within the top ten clones.

CDR3 length: 12 amino acids, cysteine to phenylalanine. Left in the record is the CDR3 DNA by itself, 36 bases read in frame from the first base. Trimming takes 6 bases from V and 2 bases from J, and the germline ends sit 6 bases apart. CDR1 and CDR2, per the germline V gene (reference sequence), are LNHDA and SQIVND. High-throughput TCR beta sequencing profiled peripheral blood CD8+ and CD4+ T cells from healthy donors, Susac syndrome patients and multiple sclerosis patients. The multiple sclerosis controls were treatment-naive patients whose relapsing-remitting disease, either stable or active, fulfilled the revised McDonald criteria. Bulk CD8+ and CD4+ T cells were purified magnetically by negative isolation, whereas CD8+ TEMRA cells were enriched by FACS. Blood was collected in EDTA tubes and processed within 24 hours, with PBMCs isolated through density gradient centrifugation. PBMCs intended for TCR sequencing were cryopreserved in liquid nitrogen and were subsequently thawed in a 37 degrees C water bath. The sorted or isolated CD4+, CD8+ and CD8+ TEMRA cells had a purity of 90% or higher.

This TCR derives from a human donor with multiple sclerosis. The V and J genes are TRBV19 and TRBJ2-3; tentative D gene TRBD1, with 5 bases matching. Sequencing used CD8+ T cells from PBMCs. The CDR3 region has the sequence CASRGPTDTQYF. The DNA sequence is TGTGCCAGTAGGGGGCCCACAGATACGCAGTATTTT.